A single sample gave rise to the 6 T cell receptor beta chains below, sequenced in a study of blood T cell repertoires in COVID-19. Sequencing used immunoSEQ multiplex PCR; TCRdb keeps in-frame clones, though not all of them. Of 80,000 or so clones in the sample, approximately 81% are singletons; the top ten hold 44%. The sequenced material came from peripheral blood. These receptor sequences come from a man older than 75 with acute or convalescent COVID-19.

The J gene is TRBJ2-7, the V gene TRBV29-1, with 7 positions matching TRBD1. J gave up 3 bases and V 4 bases, and 6 bases lay outside the gene matches. Per germline, CDR1 SQVTM and CDR2 ANQGSEA. The CDR3 runs to 13 residues. CDR3 in amino acids: CSVATGSLYEQYF. CDR3 bases: TGCAGCGTTGCGACAGGGAGCCTCTACGAGCAGTACTTC.

This chain joins TRBV5-5 and TRBJ2-7; the D gene is possibly TRBD1 (6 bases). The V and J ends lost 2 bases and 6 bases respectively, with 15 bases between them. CDR1 and CDR2 from the germline V gene are SGHKS and YYEKEE (reference sequence). This CDR3 has 14 amino acids. In DNA form, the CDR3 reads TGTGCCAGCAGCTTAGGGACACGTTCCCGCGAGCAGTACTTC. Protein product: CASSLGTRSREQYF.

This chain connects TRBV28 to TRBJ2-7, with a weak D call TRBD2 (6 bases). CDR3 length: 16 amino acids. V was pared by 5 bases and J by 4 bases, with 21 bases between. Germline assignment: CDR1 MDHEN and CDR2 SYDVKM. The CDR3 loop reads CASSLRLVTGTYEQYF. The CDR3 DNA reads as TGTGCCAGCAGTCTAAGACTAGTAACGGGAACGTACGAGCAGTACTTC.

This clone was recorded once. The chain is built from TRBV5-1 and TRBJ2-1; 7 positions agree with TRBD1. This CDR3 contains 14 residues. Germline V lookup: CDR1 SGHRS, CDR2 YFSETQ. V shed 1 base, J shed 4 bases, and the junction held 2 bases outside the gene matches. CDR3 nucleotides: TGCGCCAGCAGCTTGCAGGGGGATTACAATGAGCAGTTCTTC. It yields the protein CASSLQGDYNEQFF.

CDR3 protein: CASSHQISGTQETQYF. CDR3 in DNA: TGTGCCAGCAGCCACCAAATTTCCGGGACTCAAGAGACCCAGTACTTC. The rearrangement uses TRBV14 and TRBJ2-5; D might be TRBD2 (6 bases). The CDR3 has 16 amino acids. V lost 3 bases to trimming and J lost 2 bases, with 16 bases between them. Germline CDR1 and CDR2: SGHDN and FVKESK. The complete variable domain, with remaining parts taken from reference TRBV14 and TRBJ2-5, reads EAGVTQFPSHSVIEKGQTVTLRCDPISGHDNLYWYRRVMGKEIKFLLHFVKESKQDESGMPNNRFLAERTGGTYSTLKVQPAELEDSGVYFCASSHQISGTQETQYFGPGTRLLVL.

The genes are TRBV18 and TRBJ2-1; the D gene is possibly TRBD2 (5 bases). Germline values: CDR1 KGHSH, CDR2 LQKENI. V dropped 6 bases and J dropped 2 bases, with 11 bases sitting between them. The CDR3 has 14 amino acids. The CDR3 DNA sequence: TGTGCCAGCTCCCCCCGGGAACCCTACAATGAGCAGTTCTTC. Encoded protein: CASSPREPYNEQFF.